This T cell receptor (beta chain) was sequenced in a study of blood T cell repertoires in COVID-19. Study-wide context: Donors in the United States, Italy and Spain gave samples during acute or convalescent COVID-19.

The CDR3 contains 15 residues. V lost 4 bases and J 7 bases, leaving 16 bases between the germline ends. Germline V gives CDR1 MNHEY, CDR2 SMNVEV (reference sequence). Assay used: immunoSEQ multiplex PCR; TCRdb lists only in-frame clones, some missing. The sample lists 60,000 to 80,000 clones; about 88% were seen once. The sample consisted of peripheral blood. The rearrangement links TRBV27 to TRBJ1-4, with a possible D match to TRBD1 (6 bases). The source of this sequence is a human donor in a cohort sampled during active COVID-19. The CDR3 spells CASSYDGQFGEKLFF. CDR3 DNA sequence: TGTGCCAGCAGTTACGATGGACAGTTTGGTGAAAAACTGTTTTTT. Based on the CDR3 plus reference TRBV27 and TRBJ1-4, the full variable domain is EAQVTQNPRYLITVTGKKLTVTCSQNMNHEYMSWYRQDPGLGLRQIYYSMNVEVTDKGDVPEGYKVSRKEKRNFPLILESPSPNQTSLYFCASSYDGQFGEKLFFGSGTQLSVL.